These 30 T cell receptor beta chains came from one sample sequenced in a study of blood T cells in healthy people across ages. Sample-barcoded 5' priming and a J-beta primer mix drove a second PCR of 7 to 11 cycles. TCRdb re-derived calls from the 5' RACE reads in MiXCR, one entry per CDR3 protein. The sample has some 1.4 million distinct CDR3 sequences; 42% are singletons. The specimen was blood. The receptors come from a woman between 18 and 30 years old in good health.

The chain has TRBV20-1 and TRBJ2-3, with 9 bases matching TRBD1. Germline lookup yields CDR1 DFQATT and CDR2 SNEGSKA (reference sequence). This CDR3 has 16 residues. The V and J ends lost 3 bases and 5 bases, in that order; junction bases with no gene match: 12. The CDR3 loop reads CSARDSGTGTLDTQYF. CDR3 coding DNA: TGCAGTGCTAGGGATTCCGGGACAGGGACCCTAGATACGCAGTATTTT.

This chain links TRBV30 with TRBJ1-2; no clear D. V dropped 4 bases and J dropped 0 bases, with 12 bases sitting between them. CDR3 length equals 14 residues. Germline CDR1 GTSNPN, CDR2 SVGIG (reference sequence). The CDR3: CAWIYWSPNYGYTF. In DNA, the CDR3 is TGTGCCTGGATTTACTGGAGCCCTAACTATGGCTACACCTTC. The complete variable domain, with remaining parts taken from reference TRBV30 and TRBJ1-2, reads SQTIHQWPATLVQPVGSPLSLECTVEGTSNPNLYWYRQAAGRGLQLLFYSVGIGQISSEVPQNLSASRPQDRQFILSSKKLLLSDSGFYLCAWIYWSPNYGYTFGSGTRLTVV.

The chain recombines TRBV10-3 with TRBJ2-5; 9 bases match TRBD2. The CDR3 has 15 amino acids. Germline CDR1 ENHRY, CDR2 SYGVKD. V gave up 4 bases and J gave up 11 bases; unmatched junction bases: 14. The CDR3 DNA follows: TGTGCCATCAGTGTTTCAGCGGGAGGATTGGATGAGCAGTACTTC. Its protein product is CAISVSAGGLDEQYF.

The chain recombines TRBV4-1 with TRBJ1-1; D unresolved. This CDR3 has 13 amino acids. CDR1 is MGHRA, CDR2 YSYEKL, per germline. V lost 0 bases and J 10 bases, leaving 12 bases between the germline ends. CDR3 DNA: TGCGCCAGCAGCCAAGACGGGCCGCAACGAGCTTTCTTT. Encoded protein: CASSQDGPQRAFF.

This clonotype was counted only a few times. The rearrangement uses TRBV27 and TRBJ2-3, with D perhaps matching TRBD1 (6 bases). Per germline, CDR1 MNHEY and CDR2 SMNVEV (reference sequence). The CDR3 runs to 16 residues. V was clipped by 1 base and J by 2 bases, with 13 bases between them. The CDR3 loop is CASSLLWGQNTDTQYF. The CDR3 DNA reads as TGTGCCAGCAGTTTATTATGGGGACAAAACACAGATACGCAGTATTTT.

This clonotype has just a few counts. V gene TRBV12-3 or TRBV12-4 combines with J gene TRBJ2-7, with D perhaps given as TRBD1 or TRBD2 (6 bases each). V lost 7 bases and J 5 bases, leaving 15 bases between the germline ends. The length of the CDR3 is 13 residues. Here the CDR3 DNA reads TGTGCCAGCACGTCCGGAAGGGGGGACGAGCAGTACTTC. Protein product: CASTSGRGDEQYF.

The table lists this clonotype with a count of one. The junction departs from germline at one end; a sequencing error may be responsible. This chain links TRBV10-3 with TRBJ1-2; a weak D match, TRBD1 (6 bases). There are 14 residues in the CDR3. The V gene's germline CDR1 is ENHRY and CDR2 SYGVKD. The CDR3 coding sequence is TGTGCCATCAGTGACGGGGGGCAGGGTGGCGGCTGCACCTTC. Protein product: CAISDGGQGGGCTF.

This clonotype showed up just a few times. The chain joins TRBV6-5 to TRBJ2-7; D not certain. This CDR3 is built from 15 residues. Germline V gene lookup returns CDR1 MNHEY and CDR2 SVGAGI. V lost 5 bases, J lost 3 bases, and 17 bases lay in between. DNA for the CDR3: TGTGCCAGCAGTCCAATACCGAACCTCGGCTACGAGCAGTACTTC. It codes for CASSPIPNLGYEQYF.

This clonotype was detected once. The chain combines TRBV3-1 with TRBJ2-1; 14 bases match TRBD2. J lost 7 bases, V lost 5 bases, and 10 bases had no gene match. Per the germline V gene, CDR1 is LGHDT and CDR2 is YNNKEL (reference sequence). The CDR3 extends over 17 amino acids. Written as DNA, the CDR3 is TGTGCCAGCAGCTCTCCCCGACTAGCGGGAGGGATGAATGAGCAGTTCTTC. The encoded protein is CASSSPRLAGGMNEQFF.

CDR3 coding DNA: TGTGCCAGCAGACGTAGCGGGGGGGCCGAGGAGCAGTTCTTC. It specifies CASRRSGGAEEQFF. V gene TRBV12-3 or TRBV12-4 combines with J gene TRBJ2-1; 11 nucleotides match TRBD2. Germline trimming cut 6 bases from V and 10 bases from J; bases unmatched to any gene: 8. This CDR3 comprises 14 residues.

V is TRBV20-1 and J is TRBJ1-1, with D uncertain. The V gene's germline CDR1 is DFQATT and CDR2 SNEGSKA (reference sequence). The V gene lost 5 bases and the J gene lost 7 bases, with 11 bases spanning the gap. The CDR3 has 11 amino acids. The DNA of the CDR3 is TGCAGTGCTCCTGGCTATTTTGAAGCTTTCTTT. Translation gives CSAPGYFEAFF.

This clonotype was counted only a few times. This chain links TRBV4-1 with TRBJ2-3; D is unresolved. Germline CDR1 reads MGHRA; CDR2 reads YSYEKL. Trimming stripped 0 bases from V and 6 bases from J, with 10 bases between. The CDR3 covers 14 residues. CDR3 nucleotides: TGCGCCAGCAGCCAAGAGGGCTCTGAGGATACGCAGTATTTT. Its protein product is CASSQEGSEDTQYF.

This chain uses TRBV4-1 with TRBJ2-5; D call uncertain. V was pared by 3 bases and J by 11 bases, with 19 bases between. The V gene's germline CDR1 is MGHRA and CDR2 YSYEKL. The length of the CDR3 is 14 residues. CDR3 bases: TGCGCCAGCAGCCAGGCCCCCTCCACGGTTGAGCAGTACTTC. Amino acids: CASSQAPSTVEQYF.

The chain recombines TRBV28 with TRBJ1-2; 8 positions match TRBD1. The ends lost 3 bases at V and 0 bases at J; junction bases unmatched: 3. The CDR3 is 15 residues long. Looked up from germline, CDR1 is MDHEN and CDR2 is SYDVKM. DNA of the CDR3: TGTGCCAGCAGTTTTCCGACAGGGGCTAACTATGGCTACACCTTC. It translates to CASSFPTGANYGYTF.

The V call is TRBV3-1, the J call TRBJ2-3; TRBD2 matches at 11 bases. CDR3 length: 15 residues. The V gene end was trimmed by 4 bases and the J gene end by 5 bases; junction bases not matched to a gene: 5. From germline, CDR1 is LGHDT and CDR2 YNNKEL (reference sequence). CDR3 loop: CASSRVLAGGDTQYF. The CDR3, as DNA: TGTGCCAGCAGCCGTGTCCTAGCGGGAGGAGATACGCAGTATTTT.

Remarks on this clonotype: The missing conserved phenylalanine or tryptophan at the end of this CDR3 makes a read error likely. The chain carries TRBV12-3 or TRBV12-4 and TRBJ2-3; D is unresolved. The CDR3 extends over 15 amino acids. The V gene lost 4 bases and the J gene lost 3 bases, with 14 bases spanning the gap. The CDR3 here is CASSYGTVGTDTQYS. CDR3 DNA sequence: TGTGCCAGCAGTTATGGAACAGTGGGGACAGATACGCAGTATTCC.

Ten or more counts support this clonotype. The chain has TRBV2 and TRBJ2-1, with 13 bases identical to TRBD2. Germline trimming cut 6 bases from V and 6 bases from J; bases unmatched to any gene: 5. The CDR3 is 15 amino acids. The germline V gene encodes CDR1 SNHLY and CDR2 FYNNEI. This CDR3 reads CASRVGLAGPNEQFF. Written as DNA, the CDR3 is TGTGCCAGCAGGGTGGGACTAGCGGGACCCAATGAGCAGTTCTTC.

The V and J genes are TRBV20-1 and TRBJ2-1; the match to TRBD2 covers 8 bases. The CDR3 consists of 14 residues. V dropped 3 bases and J dropped 8; count of bases not matched to a gene: 9. In germline, CDR1 is DFQATT, CDR2 SNEGSKA (reference sequence). In DNA form, the CDR3 reads TGCAGTGCTAGCACTAGCGGTACACGGGATGAGCAGTTCTTC. Translated: CSASTSGTRDEQFF.

This clonotype has just one count. The chain carries TRBV7-2 and TRBJ2-5; D not resolved. The CDR3 extends over 12 amino acids. The germline V gene encodes CDR1 SGHTA and CDR2 FQGNSA. Trimming removed 2 bases at V and 11 bases at J, with 12 bases between. The CDR3 sequence: CASSLRATQQYF. As DNA, the CDR3 is TGTGCCAGCAGCTTACGGGCGACGCAGCAGTACTTC.

The CDR3 here is CAISEDRAGDEQYF. The CDR3 coding sequence is TGTGCCATCAGTGAGGACAGGGCCGGTGACGAGCAGTACTTC. This chain connects TRBV10-3 to TRBJ2-5, with 7 bases fitting TRBD1. The end of the DNA is better explained by TRBJ2-7, so the J call may be wrong. The CDR3 extends over 14 amino acids. Germline values: CDR1 ENHRY, CDR2 SYGVKD.

This chain connects TRBV3-1 to TRBJ1-5, with D unresolved. From germline, CDR1 is LGHDT and CDR2 YNNKEL (reference sequence). Trimming stripped 0 bases from V and 7 bases from J, with 13 bases between. This CDR3 is 15 amino acids long. CDR3 DNA: TGTGCCAGCAGCCAAGATTTGGGGTCCCGACAGCCCCAGCATTTT. It encodes CASSQDLGSRQPQHF.

The CDR3 region has the DNA TGCGCCAGCAGTGGGGACAGACCTTATGGCTACACCTTC. Protein product: CASSGDRPYGYTF. The V call is TRBV10-1, the J call TRBJ1-2, with 7 nucleotides matching TRBD1. J was trimmed by 5 bases and V by 4 bases; bases with no gene match: 4. The CDR3 consists of 13 residues. Germline V gene data show CDR1 as WNHNN and CDR2 as SYGVQD (reference sequence).

This rearrangement joins TRBV19 to TRBJ1-1, with a weak D call TRBD1 (6 bases). The V and J ends lost 7 bases and 8 bases respectively, with 23 bases between them. The CDR3 loop spans 15 amino acids. The germline V gene encodes CDR1 LNHDA and CDR2 SQIVND (reference sequence). DNA of the CDR3: TGTGCCAGTACCAAAGGGGGGGGCCATCGGACCGAAGCTTTCTTT. Its protein product is CASTKGGGHRTEAFF. The variable domain in full, completed from reference TRBV19 and TRBJ1-1, reads DGGITQSPKYLFRKEGQNVTLSCEQNLNHDAMYWYRQDPGQGLRLIYYSQIVNDFQKGDIAEGYSVSREKKESFPLTVTSAQKNPTAFYLCASTKGGGHRTEAFFGQGTRLTVV.

Many counts were recorded for this clonotype. V usage is TRBV2 and J usage is TRBJ2-1, with D possibly matching TRBD1 (6 bases). V lost 6 bases to trimming and J lost 4 bases, with 10 bases between them. This CDR3 region has 13 residues. CDR1 is SNHLY, CDR2 FYNNEI, per germline. The CDR3 here is CASSSDRYNEQFF. The CDR3 DNA reads TGTGCCAGCAGCAGCGACAGGTACAATGAGCAGTTCTTC. The complete variable domain, with remaining parts taken from reference TRBV2 and TRBJ2-1, reads EPEVTQTPSHQVTQMGQEVILRCVPISNHLYFYWYRQILGQKVEFLVSFYNNEISEKSEIFDDQFSVERPDGSNFTLKIRSTKLEDSAMYFCASSSDRYNEQFFGPGTRLTVL.

This chain uses TRBV2 with TRBJ2-3; D is undetermined. The CDR3 is made up of 14 amino acids. V was shortened by 7 bases and J by 4 bases, with 15 bases between the two germline ends. CDR1 SNHLY and CDR2 FYNNEI come from the germline V gene. DNA of the CDR3: TGTGCCAGCAACCTAGGCGGTCTCCCAGATACGCAGTATTTT. Protein: CASNLGGLPDTQYF. The variable domain in full, with the rest retrieved from reference TRBV2 and TRBJ2-3, is EPEVTQTPSHQVTQMGQEVILRCVPISNHLYFYWYRQILGQKVEFLVSFYNNEISEKSEIFDDQFSVERPDGSNFTLKIRSTKLEDSAMYFCASNLGGLPDTQYFGPGTRLTVL.

The chain recombines TRBV7-9 with TRBJ2-7; D is unresolved. The V and J ends lost 5 bases and 7 bases respectively, with 15 bases between them. CDR1 and CDR2 (germline): SEHNR, FQNEAQ (reference sequence). CDR3 length equals 13 residues. This CDR3 reads CASSNRSYSEQYF. The CDR3 DNA sequence: TGTGCCAGCAGCAACAGATCCTACAGTGAGCAGTACTTC.

This chain uses TRBV6-5 with TRBJ2-3; D call uncertain. The V gene's germline CDR1 is MNHEY and CDR2 SVGAGI. V lost 5 bases and J lost 2, with 11 bases in between. CDR3 length equals 14 residues. The CDR3 is CASSRRRHTDTQYF. The DNA for the CDR3 is TGTGCCAGCAGTCGACGACGGCACACAGATACGCAGTATTTT.

This clonotype was detected a few times. J is TRBJ2-3 and V is TRBV7-2, with D uncertain. Germline CDR1 SGHTA, CDR2 FQGNSA. CDR3 size: 14 residues. Trimming took 5 bases from V and 1 from J, leaving 10 bases between them. CDR3 in amino acids: CASSPSWGTDTQYF. The CDR3 nucleotides are TGTGCCAGCAGCCCGTCCTGGGGCACAGATACGCAGTATTTT.

About this clonotype: A much larger clone sits a single nucleotide away, making a read error possible. This chain links TRBV4-1 with TRBJ2-1, with D unclear. Trimming left V 0 bases short and J 3 bases short, with 9 bases between. In germline, CDR1 is MGHRA, CDR2 YSYEKL. The CDR3 has 15 amino acids. CDR3 loop: CASSQDSSVYNEQFF. The CDR3 DNA reads as TGCGCCAGCAGCCAAGATTCTTCCGTCTACAATGAGCAGTTCTTC.

This clonotype came up a few times. The genes are TRBV12-3 or TRBV12-4 and TRBJ1-4; D uncertain. The CDR3 is made up of 17 amino acids. V was clipped by 2 bases and J by 2 bases, with 15 bases between them. CDR3 bases: TGTGCCAGCAGTTTACGGATCGGGGATCGCACTAATGAAAAACTGTTTTTT. Residues: CASSLRIGDRTNEKLFF.